This entry lists 32 T cell receptor beta chains sequenced from one sample in a study of T cells in tuberculosis. Clones were read by immunoSEQ multiplex PCR, and TCRdb kept only the in-frame ones, dropping some. The data hold 40,000 to 45,000 clones, with about 95% observed a single time. Sequencing was carried out using PBMCs. These receptors originate from a donor aged 10-35 years with latent tuberculosis or without tuberculosis infection.

The chain uses TRBV30 and TRBJ2-7; 9 positions match TRBD1. Germline V gene lookup returns CDR1 GTSNPN and CDR2 SVGIG (reference sequence). The CDR3 contains 12 residues. Unmatched junction bases numbered 7, after V lost 2 bases and J lost 11 bases. The CDR3 DNA reads as TGTGCCTGGAGTTCACCGGGACAGGGAAAGTACTTC. Translated: CAWSSPGQGKYF.

V gene TRBV28 combines with J gene TRBJ2-7, with 9 bases matching TRBD1. CDR1 MDHEN and CDR2 SYDVKM come from the germline V gene. V trimming: 7 bases; J trimming: 1 base; junction bases outside the gene matches: 8. The CDR3 contains 15 residues. The DNA for the CDR3 is TGTGCCAGCACCTTGACAGGGGGTCTTTCCTACGAGCAGTACTTC. Its protein product is CASTLTGGLSYEQYF.

The gene calls are TRBV19 and TRBJ1-5; D gene ambiguous. CDR1 is LNHDA, CDR2 SQIVND, per germline (reference sequence). V was shortened by 1 base and J by 0 bases, with 13 bases between the two germline ends. The CDR3 totals 17 residues. CDR3 protein: CASSIASYSGSNQPQHF. The CDR3 DNA sequence: TGTGCCAGTAGTATAGCCTCCTACTCAGGTAGCAATCAGCCCCAGCATTTT.

The V gene is TRBV27, the J gene TRBJ2-1; 9 bases agree with TRBD2. The CDR3 is 15 amino acids. After removal of 2 bases from V and 2 bases from J, the junction contained 1 base not matched to a gene. Germline V gene data show CDR1 as MNHEY and CDR2 as SMNVEV (reference sequence). The CDR3 protein is CASSLAGGTYNEQFF. In nucleotides, the CDR3 is TGTGCCAGCAGTTTAGCGGGGGGGACCTACAATGAGCAGTTCTTC.

The V gene is TRBV11-2, the J gene TRBJ2-1, with a possible D match to TRBD2 (5 bases). V was cut by 1 base and J by 9 bases, with 13 bases left in between. This CDR3 has 14 amino acids. CDR1 SGHAT and CDR2 FQNNGV come from the germline V gene. The DNA for the CDR3 is TGTGCCAGCAGCTTAGCCACTAGTTTTTCTGAGCAGTTCTTC. It codes for CASSLATSFSEQFF.

The chain uses TRBV10-2 and TRBJ1-2; D is perhaps TRBD1 (5 bases). The CDR3 extends over 14 amino acids. Per germline, CDR1 WSHSY and CDR2 SAAADI. With 6 bases removed from V and 4 bases from J, the gap between germline ends came to 15 bases. The CDR3 loop reads CASSEGVAVYGYTF. Here the CDR3 DNA reads TGCGCCAGCAGCGAAGGGGTGGCAGTCTATGGCTACACCTTC.

The chain couples TRBV9 to TRBJ1-1; no firm D call. Germline-derived CDR1 and CDR2 are SGDLS and YYNGEE. The CDR3 length is 17 residues. Trimming took 0 bases from V and 4 from J, leaving 19 bases between them. The chain's CDR3 is CASSVATGRLEGTEAFF. CDR3 nucleotide sequence: TGTGCCAGCAGCGTAGCCACCGGAAGGCTGGAGGGCACTGAAGCTTTCTTT.

The rearrangement links TRBV5-1 to TRBJ2-4; 7 bases line up with TRBD1. Germline V gene lookup returns CDR1 SGHRS and CDR2 YFSETQ. Trimming removed 3 bases from V and 3 bases from J; junction bases left unmatched: 15. CDR3 length equals 18 residues. In nucleotides, the CDR3 is TGCGCCAGCAGCTACCGGAAGACAGGGATTGAGGGCAAAAACATTCAGTACTTC. Amino acids: CASSYRKTGIEGKNIQYF.

The chain uses TRBV6-1 and TRBJ1-2, with D possibly matching TRBD1 (5 bases). This CDR3 region has 13 residues. Germline CDR1 is MNHNS and CDR2 is SASEGT. The V end lost 5 bases, the J end lost 7 bases, and 14 bases lay between the germline ends. CDR3 bases: TGTGCCAGCAGTCGACAGAGGATGGGTGGCTACACCTTC. Translated: CASSRQRMGGYTF.

This chain uses TRBV13 with TRBJ2-7; the D gene is possibly TRBD1 (6 bases). There are 14 residues in the CDR3. The germline V gene encodes CDR1 PRHDT and CDR2 FYEKMQ (reference sequence). The V end lost 5 bases, the J end lost 5 bases, and 16 bases lay between the germline ends. This chain's CDR3 is CASSQGQTWDEQYF. The DNA for the CDR3 is TGTGCCAGCAGCCAAGGACAGACCTGGGACGAGCAGTACTTC.

V gene TRBV4-1 combines with J gene TRBJ2-6, with TRBD2 matching over 9 bases. Trimming cost V 1 base and J 1 base; bases outside gene matches: 5. Germline V gene lookup returns CDR1 MGHRA and CDR2 YSYEKL. The CDR3 runs to 18 residues. The CDR3 is CASSQGPSGMSGANVLTF. The DNA for the CDR3 is TGCGCCAGCAGCCAAGGTCCTAGCGGGATGTCTGGGGCCAACGTCCTGACTTTC.

The V and J genes are TRBV6-6 and TRBJ1-1, with D perhaps matching TRBD1 (5 bases). The CDR3 is 14 residues long. Trimming shortened V by 6 bases and J by 10 bases, and 21 bases separated the two germline ends. CDR1 MNHNY and CDR2 SVGAGI come from the germline V gene (reference sequence). The CDR3 is CASRGPGLLWGAFF. The CDR3 coding sequence is TGTGCCAGCAGGGGACCGGGACTCTTATGGGGAGCTTTCTTT.

This clone has only one observation. The chain combines TRBV2 with TRBJ2-7; 7 bases align to TRBD1. Unmatched junction bases numbered 6, after V lost 2 bases and J lost 5 bases. Germline assignment: CDR1 SNHLY and CDR2 FYNNEI. This CDR3 contains 14 residues. The CDR3 region has the DNA TGTGCCAGCAGTGAATATACAGGGGCGGACGAGCAGTACTTC. Protein sequence: CASSEYTGADEQYF.

This clone was picked up one time. The J gene is TRBJ1-6, the V gene TRBV7-8, with 8 bases lining up with TRBD1. CDR1 and CDR2 (germline): SGHVS, FQNEAQ. The CDR3 contains 17 residues. J gave up 6 bases and V 6 bases, and 13 bases lay outside the gene matches. CDR3 sequence: CASSHSQGEGRNSPLHF. In nucleotides, the CDR3 is TGTGCCAGCAGTCACTCACAGGGGGAAGGTCGTAATTCACCCCTCCACTTT.

The chain has TRBV4-1 and TRBJ2-3, with TRBD2 identical over 12 bases. Germline CDR1 reads MGHRA; CDR2 reads YSYEKL. J lost 2 bases, V lost 0 bases, and 6 bases had no gene match. The CDR3 is 18 amino acids. In DNA, the CDR3 is TGCGCCAGCAGCCAAGATCCCCTAGCGGGAGGGCTCACAGATACGCAGTATTTT. As protein: CASSQDPLAGGLTDTQYF.

This clone was detected only once. This chain links TRBV2 with TRBJ1-1, with D tentatively TRBD1 (6 bases). Trimming shortened V by 5 bases and J by 1 base, and 14 bases separated the two germline ends. The length of the CDR3 is 15 residues. Germline V gene lookup returns CDR1 SNHLY and CDR2 FYNNEI. CDR3 DNA sequence: TGTGCCAGCAGTCAGCAGGGGACCTCGAACACTGAAGCTTTCTTT. Its protein is CASSQQGTSNTEAFF.

The V call is TRBV5-1, the J call TRBJ2-7; 8 bases align to TRBD2. This CDR3 spans 12 amino acids. Germline values: CDR1 SGHRS, CDR2 YFSETQ. V lost 4 bases, J lost 3 bases, and 0 bases stayed unmatched. CDR3 protein: CASSREGYEQYF. The CDR3 DNA follows: TGCGCCAGCAGCCGGGAGGGCTACGAGCAGTACTTC.

The chain couples TRBV6-5 to TRBJ2-7, with D possibly being TRBD1 (6 bases). Trimming took off 6 bases at V and 2 bases at J, with 11 bases between the two ends. Germline values: CDR1 MNHEY, CDR2 SVGAGI. The CDR3 consists of 13 residues. CDR3 DNA: TGTGCCAGCAGGGACAGTCCAGCCTACGAGCAGTACTTC. Amino acid sequence: CASRDSPAYEQYF.

The chain joins TRBV29-1 to TRBJ1-2, with no clear D. CDR1 is SQVTM, CDR2 ANQGSEA, per germline. CDR3 length: 15 amino acids. Trimming took off 6 bases at V and 0 bases at J, with 17 bases between the two ends. CDR3 in amino acids: CSVPLVPPANYGYTF. DNA of the CDR3: TGCAGCGTCCCCCTCGTGCCACCGGCTAACTATGGCTACACCTTC.

The chain has TRBV11-2 and TRBJ2-7; TRBD2 matches at 11 bases. V trimming: 1 base; J trimming: 0 bases; junction bases outside the gene matches: 8. The CDR3 is 18 residues long. The germline V gene encodes CDR1 SGHAT and CDR2 FQNNGV. CDR3 bases: TGTGCCAGCAGCTTAGGTATAACTAGCGGGGGTTCCTCCTACGAGCAGTACTTC. Its protein product is CASSLGITSGGSSYEQYF. Looking up the rest from reference TRBV11-2 and TRBJ2-7 gives the full variable domain: EAGVAQSPRYKIIEKRQSVAFWCNPISGHATLYWYQQILGQGPKLLIQFQNNGVVDDSQLPKDRFSAERLKGVDSTLKIQPAKLEDSAVYLCASSLGITSGGSSYEQYFGPGTRLTVT.

As DNA, the CDR3 is TGTGCCAGCAGACAGGACGGACAGGTCTATGGCTACACCTTC. Protein sequence: CASRQDGQVYGYTF. The chain is built from TRBV14 and TRBJ1-2; 7 nucleotides agree with TRBD1. Trimming at V came to 6 bases and at J to 4 bases, leaving 8 bases not matched to a gene. Germline V CDR1 and CDR2: SGHDN, FVKESK. The CDR3 runs 14 residues.

The chain carries TRBV11-2 and TRBJ2-7; D unclear. Germline V gene lookup returns CDR1 SGHAT and CDR2 FQNNGV. The CDR3 contains 13 residues. V was pared by 3 bases and J by 7 bases, with 13 bases between. CDR3 in amino acids: CASSFEGAGEQYF. The CDR3 DNA sequence: TGTGCCAGCAGCTTTGAAGGTGCAGGAGAGCAGTACTTC.

The chain carries TRBV19 and TRBJ2-1, with D perhaps matching TRBD1 (6 bases). CDR3 size: 13 residues. The germline V and J ends were trimmed by 5 bases and 6 bases, with 11 bases remaining between them. Germline assignment: CDR1 LNHDA and CDR2 SQIVND (reference sequence). The CDR3 protein is CASSAGQFNEQFF. The CDR3, as DNA: TGTGCCAGTAGTGCAGGACAGTTCAATGAGCAGTTCTTC.

This clone is medium-sized (0.01 to 0.1%) in the sample. V gene TRBV30 combines with J gene TRBJ1-5; 8 bases line up with TRBD1. The germline gives CDR1 GTSNPN, CDR2 SVGIG (reference sequence). The CDR3 covers 13 residues. The V segment lost 5 bases and the J segment 5 bases; nucleotides outside the gene matches: 5. The CDR3 reads CAWAGQGYQPQHF. In DNA form, the CDR3 reads TGTGCCTGGGCAGGACAGGGCTATCAGCCCCAGCATTTT.

V and J are TRBV11-2 and TRBJ1-3, with unresolved D. The V and J ends lost 5 bases and 3 bases respectively, with 8 bases between them. The V gene's germline CDR1 is SGHAT and CDR2 FQNNGV. There are 13 residues in the CDR3. This chain's CDR3 is CASSPPGGNTIYF. In DNA, the CDR3 is TGTGCCAGCAGCCCCCCAGGTGGAAACACCATATATTTT.

The chain carries TRBV2 and TRBJ1-1; no firm D call. CDR1 is SNHLY, CDR2 FYNNEI, per germline. V was pared by 2 bases and J by 10 bases, with 5 bases between. The CDR3 has 10 amino acids. For the CDR3, the DNA is TGTGCCAGCAGTGAATGGAGAGCTTTCTTT. Residues: CASSEWRAFF.

This chain joins TRBV9 and TRBJ1-1; D ambiguous. Germline loops: CDR1 SGDLS, CDR2 YYNGEE. Trimming removed 6 bases at V and 6 bases at J, with 12 bases between. The CDR3 sequence is 12 residues long. As DNA, the CDR3 is TGTGCCAGCACCACGGAGCCCTCTGAAGCTTTCTTT. Protein product: CASTTEPSEAFF. Variable domain in full (rest from reference TRBV9 and TRBJ1-1): DSGVTQTPKHLITATGQRVTLRCSPRSGDLSVYWYQQSLDQGLQFLIQYYNGEERAKGNILERFSAQQFPDLHSELNLSSLELGDSALYFCASTTEPSEAFFGQGTRLTVV.

The rearrangement uses TRBV18 and TRBJ2-7, with D perhaps TRBD2 (5 bases). CDR3 length equals 17 residues. V lost 3 bases, J lost 4 bases, and 22 bases lay in between. Germline lookup yields CDR1 KGHSH and CDR2 LQKENI. This chain's CDR3 is CASSPISEDFLHYEQYF. CDR3 DNA sequence: TGTGCCAGCTCACCTATTTCAGAGGACTTCCTCCATTACGAGCAGTACTTC.

The chain carries TRBV18 and TRBJ2-7; maybe TRBD2 (5 bases). Trimming stripped 0 bases from V and 1 base from J, with 13 bases between. CDR1 is KGHSH and CDR2 is LQKENI in the germline V gene. The CDR3 is 16 amino acids. The CDR3 protein is CASSPPMASRSYEQYF. The CDR3 DNA reads as TGTGCCAGCTCACCACCGATGGCTAGCCGGTCCTACGAGCAGTACTTC.

The genes are TRBV6-5 and TRBJ1-2; 8 bases align to TRBD1. The CDR3 runs to 11 residues. Germline values: CDR1 MNHEY, CDR2 SVGAGI. The V segment lost 8 bases and the J segment 14 bases; nucleotides outside the gene matches: 10. CDR3 sequence (DNA): TGTGCCAGCGGACAGGGTCAAAGGGGGACCTTC. This encodes CASGQGQRGTF.

This chain joins TRBV10-3 and TRBJ2-4; maybe TRBD1 (5 bases). V was pared by 0 bases and J by 4 bases, with 10 bases between. Germline-derived CDR1 and CDR2 are ENHRY and SYGVKD. This CDR3 region has 15 residues. CDR3 bases: TGTGCCATCAGTGAGTCGGACACTATTAAAAACATTCAGTACTTC. Its protein product is CAISESDTIKNIQYF.

The rearrangement uses TRBV7-3 and TRBJ1-6, with D possibly matching TRBD1 (5 bases). Trimming took off 5 bases at V and 10 bases at J, with 12 bases between the two ends. CDR1 and CDR2 (germline): SGHTA, FQGTGA. CDR3 size: 13 residues. For the CDR3, the DNA is TGTGCCAGCAGCCCCGACAGTTACTCACCCCTCCACTTT. It yields the protein CASSPDSYSPLHF. The full variable domain, in which reference TRBV7-3 and TRBJ1-6 provide the parts outside the CDR3, is GAGVSQTPSNKVTEKGKYVELRCDPISGHTALYWYRQSLGQGPEFLIYFQGTGAADDSGLPNDRFFAVRPEGSVSTLKIQRTERGDSAVYLCASSPDSYSPLHFGNGTRLTVT.